Below are 21 T cell receptor beta chains sequenced from a single sample in a study of T cell responses to AZD1222 COVID-19 vaccine. Clones were read by immunoSEQ multiplex PCR, and TCRdb kept only the in-frame ones, dropping some. The repertoire holds under 60,000 clones, approximately 79% seen once, with about a tenth in the top ten. The sequenced sample was peripheral blood, obtained on day 0 of AZD1222 vaccination. The receptors were sampled from an adult in good health.

The chain combines TRBV2 with TRBJ1-1; TRBD1 might be the D (5 bases). CDR3 length: 14 residues. Germline CDR1 and CDR2: SNHLY and FYNNEI. V was cut by 3 bases and J by 6 bases, with 14 bases left in between. CDR3 sequence reads: CASSDWGVSPEAFF. The CDR3 DNA reads as TGTGCCAGCAGTGATTGGGGGGTCTCTCCTGAAGCTTTCTTT.

This chain connects TRBV5-1 to TRBJ1-2; 7 positions match TRBD1. Trimming at V came to 5 bases and at J to 8 bases, leaving 9 bases not matched to a gene. Germline assignment: CDR1 SGHRS and CDR2 YFSETQ. The CDR3 consists of 13 residues. CDR3 residues: CASRLRQGWGYTF. CDR3 nucleotides: TGCGCCAGCAGATTGCGACAGGGATGGGGCTACACCTTC.

This chain links TRBV28 with TRBJ1-1, with D possibly matching TRBD1 (6 bases). Per the germline V gene, CDR1 is MDHEN and CDR2 is SYDVKM. V was clipped by 5 bases and J by 11 bases, with 18 bases between them. The CDR3 is 13 residues long. The CDR3 sequence: CASSTLQGLGAFF. The CDR3 DNA reads TGTGCCAGCAGTACGCTTCAGGGGCTCGGGGCTTTCTTT. Complete variable domain (other parts from reference TRBV28 and TRBJ1-1): DVKVTQSSRYLVKRTGEKVFLECVQDMDHENMFWYRQDPGLGLRLIYFSYDVKMKEKGDIPEGYSVSREKKERFSLILESASTNQTSMYLCASSTLQGLGAFFGQGTRLTVV.

The chain uses TRBV6-5 and TRBJ1-4, with D unclear. Germline CDR1 reads MNHEY; CDR2 reads SVGAGI. The CDR3 contains 11 residues. Deletions cut 7 bases from V and 4 bases from J, with 4 bases between. In DNA, the CDR3 is TGTGCCAGCACTCTTAATGAAAAACTGTTTTTT. This encodes CASTLNEKLFF.

The chain employs TRBV4-3 and TRBJ1-2; 7 positions agree with TRBD1. V was pared by 0 bases and J by 8 bases, with 12 bases of the junction left unmatched. The CDR3 runs to 16 residues. The germline V gene has CDR1 LGHNA and CDR2 YSLEER. The CDR3 region is CASSQEARAGGWGYTF. CDR3 coding DNA: TGCGCCAGCAGCCAAGAGGCCCGCGCAGGGGGATGGGGCTACACCTTC.

V is TRBV19 and J is TRBJ1-4; 12 bases fit TRBD1. The ends lost 6 bases at V and 0 bases at J; junction bases unmatched: 2. The CDR3 runs 16 residues. Germline lookup yields CDR1 LNHDA and CDR2 SQIVND (reference sequence). CDR3 residues: CASRGTGGATNEKLFF. The CDR3 bases are TGTGCCAGTAGAGGGACAGGGGGCGCAACTAATGAAAAACTGTTTTTT.

This clone was counted a few times. This chain uses TRBV7-7 with TRBJ2-7; D gene unclear. The CDR3 extends over 13 amino acids. The V gene's germline CDR1 is SSHAT and CDR2 FNYEAQ (reference sequence). V was trimmed by 0 bases and J by 4 bases, leaving 7 bases between them. The CDR3 here is CASSLAGQYEQYF. The CDR3 region has the DNA TGTGCCAGCAGCTTAGCAGGGCAGTACGAGCAGTACTTC.

The chain has TRBV7-2 and TRBJ2-1, with 9 bases lining up with TRBD2. Germline trimming cut 2 bases from V and 5 bases from J; bases unmatched to any gene: 7. This CDR3 is 16 amino acids long. In germline, CDR1 is SGHTA, CDR2 FQGNSA. Here the CDR3 reads CASSLYQRGANNEQFF. CDR3 bases: TGTGCCAGCAGCTTATACCAGCGGGGGGCGAACAATGAGCAGTTCTTC.

V gene TRBV19 combines with J gene TRBJ1-2; D not certain. Trimming cost V 6 bases and J 3 bases, with 20 bases left between them. The CDR3 has 16 residues. CDR1 is LNHDA, CDR2 SQIVND, per germline (reference sequence). The CDR3 region is CASSAGGRGGDYGYTF. CDR3 DNA sequence: TGTGCCAGTAGCGCCGGCGGGAGAGGCGGGGACTATGGCTACACCTTC.

The V and J genes are TRBV6-5 and TRBJ2-2; D is ambiguous. The germline gives CDR1 MNHEY, CDR2 SVGAGI. The CDR3 spans 16 residues. Deletions cut 2 bases from V and 1 base from J, with 11 bases between. The CDR3 loop reads CASSYVDFGNTGELFF. CDR3 sequence (DNA): TGTGCCAGCAGTTACGTGGATTTCGGGAACACCGGGGAGCTGTTTTTT.

V usage is TRBV11-2 and J usage is TRBJ2-1, with 11 bases fitting TRBD2. CDR3 length: 14 amino acids. The trim removed 1 base at V and 8 bases at J, leaving 1 base unmatched. CDR1 and CDR2 (germline): SGHAT, FQNNGV. DNA of the CDR3: TGTGCCAGCAGCTTAGGACTAGCGGGACATGAGCAGTTCTTC. Translating it yields CASSLGLAGHEQFF.

This sequence joins TRBV11-2 and TRBJ2-1; TRBD2 matches 11 bases. CDR1 SGHAT and CDR2 FQNNGV come from the germline V gene. CDR3 size: 15 residues. V lost 4 bases and J lost 9; bases outside the gene matches: 8. The CDR3 loop reads CASSSTSGSNSEQFF. The CDR3 DNA reads TGTGCCAGCAGCTCTACTAGCGGGAGTAACAGTGAGCAGTTCTTC.

CDR3 sequence reads: CASSTRTGGTEAFF. CDR3 nucleotide sequence: TGTGCCAGCAGTACGCGGACAGGGGGGACTGAAGCTTTCTTT. The chain has TRBV28 and TRBJ1-1, with 10 positions matching TRBD1. There are 14 residues in the CDR3. Germline V gene sequence: CDR1 MDHEN, CDR2 SYDVKM. The ends lost 5 bases at V and 5 bases at J; junction bases unmatched: 5.

This chain joins TRBV29-1 and TRBJ1-2, with 9 bases fitting TRBD1. The junction had 10 bases not matched to a gene; V was cut back by 1 base and J by 4 bases. Germline CDR1 is SQVTM and CDR2 is ANQGSEA. The CDR3 totals 16 residues. CDR3 sequence reads: CSVEGATGGVSYGYTF. CDR3 bases: TGCAGCGTTGAAGGGGCTACAGGGGGCGTTTCCTATGGCTACACCTTC.

CDR3 DNA sequence: TGTGCCAGCACCGAGGGACAGGGATTTTACGAGCAGTACTTC. As protein: CASTEGQGFYEQYF. The chain recombines TRBV28 with TRBJ2-7; 9 bases fit TRBD1. CDR1 and CDR2 from the germline V gene are MDHEN and SYDVKM. The CDR3 consists of 14 residues. V shed 7 bases, J shed 4 bases, and the junction held 8 bases outside the gene matches. The full variable domain, in which reference TRBV28 and TRBJ2-7 provide the parts outside the CDR3, is DVKVTQSSRYLVKRTGEKVFLECVQDMDHENMFWYRQDPGLGLRLIYFSYDVKMKEKGDIPEGYSVSREKKERFSLILESASTNQTSMYLCASTEGQGFYEQYFGPGTRLTVT.

The chain couples TRBV4-3 to TRBJ1-2; D gene unclear. The CDR3 is made up of 14 amino acids. Germline lookup yields CDR1 LGHNA and CDR2 YSLEER. V lost 2 bases and J 4 bases, leaving 11 bases between the germline ends. The CDR3 bases are TGCGCCAGCAGCCAACACACGGAGGGCTATGGCTACACCTTC. This gives the protein CASSQHTEGYGYTF.

The CDR3 spells CASSPQDSGANYGYTF. The CDR3 nucleotides are TGTGCCAGCTCACCCCAAGACTCCGGGGCGAACTATGGCTACACCTTC. The chain combines TRBV18 with TRBJ1-2, with TRBD1 as a possible D gene (5 bases). Trimming shortened V by 3 bases and J by 2 bases, and 16 bases separated the two germline ends. The CDR3 covers 16 residues. CDR1 and CDR2 from the germline V gene are KGHSH and LQKENI.

The chain combines TRBV11-3 with TRBJ2-1; D not certain. Trimming stripped 3 bases from V and 0 bases from J, with 12 bases between. This CDR3 is built from 16 residues. Germline CDR1 and CDR2: SGHNT and YENEEA. CDR3 in amino acids: CASSFFGGGSYNEQFF. In nucleotides, the CDR3 is TGTGCCAGCAGCTTTTTCGGCGGTGGCTCCTACAATGAGCAGTTCTTC. The variable domain in full, with the rest retrieved from reference TRBV11-3 and TRBJ2-1, is EAGVVQSPRYKIIEKKQPVAFWCNPISGHNTLYWYLQNLGQGPELLIRYENEEAVDDSQLPKDRFSAERLKGVDSTLKIQPAELGDSAVYLCASSFFGGGSYNEQFFGPGTRLTVL.

The V call is TRBV7-9, the J call TRBJ2-3; D is unclear. There are 13 residues in the CDR3. Germline CDR1 SEHNR, CDR2 FQNEAQ (reference sequence). Between the trimmed V and J ends, which lost 4 bases and 4 bases, there was a span of 9 bases. The CDR3 reads CASSSIGADTQYF. DNA for the CDR3: TGTGCCAGCAGCTCAATTGGGGCAGATACGCAGTATTTT.

The V and J genes are TRBV6-5 and TRBJ1-2; 7 bases align to TRBD1. V was clipped by 6 bases and J by 4 bases; unmatched bases: 5. The germline gives CDR1 MNHEY, CDR2 SVGAGI. This CDR3 region has 13 residues. CDR3 in DNA: TGTGCCAGCAGCGGGGGACAGTCCTATGGCTACACCTTC. Translation gives CASSGGQSYGYTF.

V and J are TRBV7-3 and TRBJ1-6; D is unresolved. Germline loops: CDR1 SGHTA, CDR2 FQGTGA. The V and J ends lost 3 bases and 3 bases respectively, with 15 bases between them. The CDR3 runs 17 residues. The CDR3: CASSLPGAAIYNSPLHF. The CDR3 DNA reads as TGTGCCAGCAGCTTGCCCGGAGCGGCCATCTATAATTCACCCCTCCACTTT.